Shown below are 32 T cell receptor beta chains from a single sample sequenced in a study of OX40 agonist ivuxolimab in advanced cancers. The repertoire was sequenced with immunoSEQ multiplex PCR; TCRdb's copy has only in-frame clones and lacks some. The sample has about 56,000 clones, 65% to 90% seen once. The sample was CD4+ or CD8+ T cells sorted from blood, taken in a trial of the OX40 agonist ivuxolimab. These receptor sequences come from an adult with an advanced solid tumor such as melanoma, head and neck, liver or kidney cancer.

This CDR3 is CASSLEGTENQPQHF. In DNA form, the CDR3 reads TGCGCCAGCAGCTTGGAGGGGACAGAGAATCAGCCCCAGCATTTT. The chain has TRBV5-1 and TRBJ1-5; TRBD1 agrees at 7 bases. V shed 0 bases and J 4 bases; nucleotides not matched to a gene: 4. The germline V gene has CDR1 SGHRS and CDR2 YFSETQ. The CDR3 sequence is 15 residues long.

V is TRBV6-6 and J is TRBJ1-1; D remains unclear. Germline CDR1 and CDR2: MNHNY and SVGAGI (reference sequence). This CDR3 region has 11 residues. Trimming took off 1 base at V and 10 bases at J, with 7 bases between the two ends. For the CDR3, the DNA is TGTGCCAGCAGTTACTTACGGGGAGCTTTCTTT. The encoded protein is CASSYLRGAFF.

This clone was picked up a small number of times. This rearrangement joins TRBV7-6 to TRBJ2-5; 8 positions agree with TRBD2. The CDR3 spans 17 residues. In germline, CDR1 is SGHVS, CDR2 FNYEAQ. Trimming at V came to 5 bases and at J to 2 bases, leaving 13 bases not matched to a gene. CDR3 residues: CASSTGGAITVQETQYF. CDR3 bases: TGTGCCAGCAGCACCGGGGGGGCCATTACCGTACAAGAGACCCAGTACTTC.

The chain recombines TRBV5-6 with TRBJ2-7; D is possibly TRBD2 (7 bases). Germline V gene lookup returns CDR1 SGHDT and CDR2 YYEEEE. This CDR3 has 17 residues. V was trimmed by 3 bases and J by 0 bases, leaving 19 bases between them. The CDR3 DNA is TGTGCCAGCAGCTGGACCCTGCCGGGGGGCGGCTCCTACGAGCAGTACTTC. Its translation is CASSWTLPGGGSYEQYF.

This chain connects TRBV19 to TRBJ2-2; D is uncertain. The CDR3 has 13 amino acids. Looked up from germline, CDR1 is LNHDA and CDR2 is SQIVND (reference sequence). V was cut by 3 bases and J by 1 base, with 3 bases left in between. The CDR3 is CASSMRNTGELFF. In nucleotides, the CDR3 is TGTGCCAGTAGTATGAGGAACACCGGGGAGCTGTTTTTT.

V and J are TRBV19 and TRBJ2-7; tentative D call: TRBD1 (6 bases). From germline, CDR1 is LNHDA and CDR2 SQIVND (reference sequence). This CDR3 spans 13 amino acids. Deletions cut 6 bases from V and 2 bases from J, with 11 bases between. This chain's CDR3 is CASRGGAPYEQYF. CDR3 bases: TGTGCCAGTAGAGGGGGTGCGCCCTACGAGCAGTACTTC.

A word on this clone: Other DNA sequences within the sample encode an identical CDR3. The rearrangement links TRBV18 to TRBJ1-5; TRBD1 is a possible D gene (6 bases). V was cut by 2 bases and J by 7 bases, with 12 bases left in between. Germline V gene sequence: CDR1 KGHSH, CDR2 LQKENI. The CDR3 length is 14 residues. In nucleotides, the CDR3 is TGTGCCAGCTCACCAAAACAGGGAAGCCAGCCCCAGCATTTT. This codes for CASSPKQGSQPQHF.

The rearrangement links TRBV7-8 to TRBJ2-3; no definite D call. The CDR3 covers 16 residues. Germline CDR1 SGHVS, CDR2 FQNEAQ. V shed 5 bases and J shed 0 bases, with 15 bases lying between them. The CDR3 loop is CASSQRLDISTDTQYF. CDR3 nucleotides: TGTGCCAGCAGCCAGAGACTTGATATTAGCACAGATACGCAGTATTTT.

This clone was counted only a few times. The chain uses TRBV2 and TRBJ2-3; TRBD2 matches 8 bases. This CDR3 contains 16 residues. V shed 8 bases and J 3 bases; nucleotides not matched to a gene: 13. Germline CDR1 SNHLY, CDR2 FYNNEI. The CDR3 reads CASALLAEWRTDTQYF. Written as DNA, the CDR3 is TGTGCCAGCGCTCTACTAGCGGAGTGGAGGACAGATACGCAGTATTTT. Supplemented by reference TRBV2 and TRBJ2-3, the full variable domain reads EPEVTQTPSHQVTQMGQEVILRCVPISNHLYFYWYRQILGQKVEFLVSFYNNEISEKSEIFDDQFSVERPDGSNFTLKIRSTKLEDSAMYFCASALLAEWRTDTQYFGPGTRLTVL.

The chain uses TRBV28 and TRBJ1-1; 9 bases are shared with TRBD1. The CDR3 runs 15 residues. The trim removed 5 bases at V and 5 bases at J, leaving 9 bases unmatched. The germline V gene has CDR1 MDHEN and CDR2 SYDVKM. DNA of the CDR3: TGTGCCAGCAGTCCCCCGGGACAGGGAAGAACTGAAGCTTTCTTT. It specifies CASSPPGQGRTEAFF.

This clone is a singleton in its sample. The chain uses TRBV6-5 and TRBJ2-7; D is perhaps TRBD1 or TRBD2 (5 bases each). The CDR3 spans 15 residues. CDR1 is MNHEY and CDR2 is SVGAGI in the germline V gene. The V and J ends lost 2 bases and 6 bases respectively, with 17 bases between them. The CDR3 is CASSYGPGRSGEQYF. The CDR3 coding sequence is TGTGCCAGCAGTTACGGGCCAGGGAGAAGCGGCGAGCAGTACTTC.

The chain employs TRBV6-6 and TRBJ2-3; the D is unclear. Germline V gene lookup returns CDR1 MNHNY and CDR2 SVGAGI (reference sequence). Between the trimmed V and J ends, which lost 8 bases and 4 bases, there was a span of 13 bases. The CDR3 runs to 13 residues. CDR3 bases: TGTGCCAGCCAATTATGGCATCCAGATACGCAGTATTTT. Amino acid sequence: CASQLWHPDTQYF.

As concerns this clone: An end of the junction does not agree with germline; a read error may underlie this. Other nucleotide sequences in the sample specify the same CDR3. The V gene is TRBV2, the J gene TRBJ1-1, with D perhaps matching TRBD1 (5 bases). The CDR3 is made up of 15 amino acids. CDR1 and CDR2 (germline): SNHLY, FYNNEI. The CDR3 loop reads CASSEAARWGAEAFF. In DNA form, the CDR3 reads TGTGCCAGCAGTGAAGCGGCCAGGTGGGGCGCTGAGGCTTTCTTT.

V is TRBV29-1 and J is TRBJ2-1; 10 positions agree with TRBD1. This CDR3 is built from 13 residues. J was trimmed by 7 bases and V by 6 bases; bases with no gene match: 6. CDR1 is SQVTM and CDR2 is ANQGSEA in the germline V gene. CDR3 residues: CSVGTGVRNEQFF. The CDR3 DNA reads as TGCAGCGTGGGGACAGGGGTTCGAAATGAGCAGTTCTTC.

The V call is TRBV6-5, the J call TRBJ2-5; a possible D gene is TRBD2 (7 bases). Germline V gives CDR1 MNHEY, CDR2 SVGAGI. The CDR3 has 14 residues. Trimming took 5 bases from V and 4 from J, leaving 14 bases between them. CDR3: CASSPSGGPETQYF. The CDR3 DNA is TGTGCCAGCAGTCCTTCCGGGGGGCCAGAGACCCAGTACTTC.

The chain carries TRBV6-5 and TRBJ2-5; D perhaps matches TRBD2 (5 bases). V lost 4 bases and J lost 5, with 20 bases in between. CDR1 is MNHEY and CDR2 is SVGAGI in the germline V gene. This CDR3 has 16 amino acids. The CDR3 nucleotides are TGTGCCAGCAGTTGGAGAAAAGACCGATCGGGGGAGACCCAGTACTTC. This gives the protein CASSWRKDRSGETQYF.

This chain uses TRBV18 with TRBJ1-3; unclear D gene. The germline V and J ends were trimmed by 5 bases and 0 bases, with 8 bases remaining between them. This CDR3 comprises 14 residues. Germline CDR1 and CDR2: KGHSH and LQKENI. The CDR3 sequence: CASSSSNSGNTIYF. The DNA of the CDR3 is TGTGCCAGCTCATCTAGTAACTCTGGAAACACCATATATTTT.

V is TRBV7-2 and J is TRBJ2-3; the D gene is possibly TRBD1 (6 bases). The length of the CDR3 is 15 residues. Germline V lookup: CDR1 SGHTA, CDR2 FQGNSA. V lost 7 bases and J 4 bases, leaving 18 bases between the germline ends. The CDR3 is CASTTQGRGADTQYF. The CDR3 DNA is TGTGCCAGCACCACCCAGGGGCGAGGGGCAGATACGCAGTATTTT.

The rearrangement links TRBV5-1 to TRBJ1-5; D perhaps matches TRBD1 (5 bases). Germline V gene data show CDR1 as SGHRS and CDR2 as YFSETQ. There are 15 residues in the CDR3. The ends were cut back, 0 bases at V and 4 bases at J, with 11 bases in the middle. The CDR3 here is CASSLAGGPNQPQHF. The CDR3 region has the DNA TGCGCCAGCAGCTTGGCCGGGGGACCTAATCAGCCCCAGCATTTT.

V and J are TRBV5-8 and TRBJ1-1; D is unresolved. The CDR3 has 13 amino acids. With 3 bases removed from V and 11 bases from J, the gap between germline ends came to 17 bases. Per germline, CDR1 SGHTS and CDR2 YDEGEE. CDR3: CASSWRGALKAFF. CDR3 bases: TGTGCCAGCAGCTGGAGAGGAGCTTTGAAGGCTTTCTTT.

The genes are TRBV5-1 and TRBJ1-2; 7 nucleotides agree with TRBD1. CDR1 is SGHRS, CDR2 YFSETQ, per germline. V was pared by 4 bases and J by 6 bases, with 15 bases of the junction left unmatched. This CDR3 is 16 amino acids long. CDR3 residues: CASSRGDSQIGHGYTF. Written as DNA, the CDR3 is TGCGCCAGCAGCCGCGGGGACAGCCAGATTGGACATGGCTACACCTTC.

CDR3 coding DNA: TGTGCCAGCAGCCAAGGACAGAGAGCTTTCTTT. Translation gives CASSQGQRAFF. The chain combines TRBV4-2 with TRBJ1-1; possibly TRBD1 for D (5 bases). The V end lost 1 base, the J end lost 10 bases, and 7 bases lay between the germline ends. This CDR3 is built from 11 residues. Germline-derived CDR1 and CDR2 are LGHNA and YNFKEQ.

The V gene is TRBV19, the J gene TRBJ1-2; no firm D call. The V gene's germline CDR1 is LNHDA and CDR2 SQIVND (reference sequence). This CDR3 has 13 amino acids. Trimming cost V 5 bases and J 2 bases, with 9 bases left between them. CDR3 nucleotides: TGTGCCAGTAGTGCTCAGGAAAACTATGGCTACACCTTC. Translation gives CASSAQENYGYTF. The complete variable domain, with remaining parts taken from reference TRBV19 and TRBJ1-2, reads DGGITQSPKYLFRKEGQNVTLSCEQNLNHDAMYWYRQDPGQGLRLIYYSQIVNDFQKGDIAEGYSVSREKKESFPLTVTSAQKNPTAFYLCASSAQENYGYTFGSGTRLTVV.

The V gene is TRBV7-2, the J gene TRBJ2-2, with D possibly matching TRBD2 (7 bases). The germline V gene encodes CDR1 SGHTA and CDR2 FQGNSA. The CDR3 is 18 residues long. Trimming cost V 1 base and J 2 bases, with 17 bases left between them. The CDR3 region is CASSLDLAGAINTGELFF. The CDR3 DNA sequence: TGTGCCAGCAGCTTAGATTTGGCGGGGGCAATAAACACCGGGGAGCTGTTTTTT. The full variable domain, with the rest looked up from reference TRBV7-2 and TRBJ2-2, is GAGVSQSPSNKVTEKGKDVELRCDPISGHTALYWYRQSLGQGLEFLIYFQGNSAPDKSGLPSDRFSAERTGGSVSTLTIQRTQQEDSAVYLCASSLDLAGAINTGELFFGEGSRLTVL.

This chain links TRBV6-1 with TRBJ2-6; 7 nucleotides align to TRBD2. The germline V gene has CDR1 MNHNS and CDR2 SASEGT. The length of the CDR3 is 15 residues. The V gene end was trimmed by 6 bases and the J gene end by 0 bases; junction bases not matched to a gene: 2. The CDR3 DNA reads TGTGCCAGCAGGGGAGGGGACTCTGGGGCCAACGTCCTGACTTTC. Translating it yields CASRGGDSGANVLTF.

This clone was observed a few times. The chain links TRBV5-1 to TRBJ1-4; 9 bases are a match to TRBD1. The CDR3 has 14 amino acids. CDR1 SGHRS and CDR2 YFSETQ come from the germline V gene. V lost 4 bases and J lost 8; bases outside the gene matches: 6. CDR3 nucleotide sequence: TGCGCCAGCAGCCTCCGGACAGGGGTCGAAAAACTGTTTTTT. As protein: CASSLRTGVEKLFF.

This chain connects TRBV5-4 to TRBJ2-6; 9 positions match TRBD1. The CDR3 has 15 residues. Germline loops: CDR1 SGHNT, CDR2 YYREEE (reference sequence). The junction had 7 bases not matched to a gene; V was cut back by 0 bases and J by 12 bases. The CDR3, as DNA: TGTGCCAGCAGCTTGGGACAGGGGGGCCCGGGCGTCCTGACTTTC. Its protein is CASSLGQGGPGVLTF.

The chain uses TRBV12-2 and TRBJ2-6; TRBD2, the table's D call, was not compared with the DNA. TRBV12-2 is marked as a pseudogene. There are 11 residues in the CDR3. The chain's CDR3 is CASAGANVLTF. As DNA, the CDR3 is TGTGCCAGCGCTGGGGCCAACGTCCTGACTTTC.

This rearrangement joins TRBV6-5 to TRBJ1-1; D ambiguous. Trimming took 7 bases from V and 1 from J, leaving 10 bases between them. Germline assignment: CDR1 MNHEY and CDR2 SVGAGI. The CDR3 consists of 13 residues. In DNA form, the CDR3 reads TGTGCCAGCATAAATTCAGAGAACACTGAAGCTTTCTTT. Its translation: CASINSENTEAFF.

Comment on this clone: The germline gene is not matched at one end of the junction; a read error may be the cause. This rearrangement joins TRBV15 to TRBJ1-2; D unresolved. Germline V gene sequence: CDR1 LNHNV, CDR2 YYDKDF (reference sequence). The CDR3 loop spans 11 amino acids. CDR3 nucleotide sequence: TGTGCCACCAGCAGGGATTTGACACGAGACTTC. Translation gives CATSRDLTRDF. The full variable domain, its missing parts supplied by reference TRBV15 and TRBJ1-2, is DAMVIQNPRYQVTQFGKPVTLSCSQTLNHNVMYWYQQKSSQAPKLLFHYYDKDFNNEADTPDNFQSRRPNTSFCFLDIRSPGLGDTAMYLCATSRDLTRDFGSGTRLTVV.

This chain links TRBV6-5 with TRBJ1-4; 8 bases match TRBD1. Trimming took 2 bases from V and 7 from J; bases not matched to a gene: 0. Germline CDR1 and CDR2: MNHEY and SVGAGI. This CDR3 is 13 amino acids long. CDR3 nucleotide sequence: TGTGCCAGCAGTTACGGGACAGGTGAAAAACTGTTTTTT. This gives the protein CASSYGTGEKLFF.

The CDR3 loop is CASSQLRTDGHNEQFF. The CDR3, as DNA: TGTGCCAGCAGCCAACTCAGGACTGACGGCCACAATGAGCAGTTCTTC. V gene TRBV14 combines with J gene TRBJ2-1; D is possibly TRBD2 (5 bases). In germline, CDR1 is SGHDN, CDR2 FVKESK. The CDR3 runs 16 residues. The V and J ends lost 2 bases and 5 bases respectively, with 16 bases between them. The entire variable domain, with the rest obtained from reference TRBV14 and TRBJ2-1, is as follows: EAGVTQFPSHSVIEKGQTVTLRCDPISGHDNLYWYRRVMGKEIKFLLHFVKESKQDESGMPNNRFLAERTGGTYSTLKVQPAELEDSGVYFCASSQLRTDGHNEQFFGPGTRLTVL.